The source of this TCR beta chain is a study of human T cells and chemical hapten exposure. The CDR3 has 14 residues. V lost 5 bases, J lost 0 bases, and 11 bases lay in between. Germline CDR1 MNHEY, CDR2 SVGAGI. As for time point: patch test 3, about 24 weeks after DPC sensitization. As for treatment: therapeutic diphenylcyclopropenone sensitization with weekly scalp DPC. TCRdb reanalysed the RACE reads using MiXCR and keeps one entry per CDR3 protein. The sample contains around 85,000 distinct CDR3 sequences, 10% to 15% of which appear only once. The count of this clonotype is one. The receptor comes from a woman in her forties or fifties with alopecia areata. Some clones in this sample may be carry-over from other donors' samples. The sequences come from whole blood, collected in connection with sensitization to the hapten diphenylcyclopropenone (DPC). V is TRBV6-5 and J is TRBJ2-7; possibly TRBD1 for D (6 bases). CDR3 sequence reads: CASSLIGGSYEQYF. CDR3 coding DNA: TGTGCCAGCAGTCTTATAGGGGGCTCCTACGAGCAGTACTTC.